These T cell receptor beta chains were read from a single sample in a study of a mutant IDH1 vaccine in newly diagnosed glioma. This table comes from immunoSEQ multiplex PCR, and its TCRdb copy is limited to in-frame clones, with some not included. The table has 60,000 to 85,000 clones, 79% seen once; the top ten hold 7.5% to 9%. Source: PBMCs, taken from a glioma patient treated with radiotherapy, temozolomide or both. The receptors shown here come from a man aged 50 to 59 with glioma. CDR3s include the opening cysteine and the closing phenylalanine or tryptophan. D genes are given only for firm matches. Clone sizes are given selectively: once, few, many, or a class where the clone is expanded.

v_call	clone_size	j_call	d_call	cdr3_aa	cdr3_nt
TRBV2	-	TRBJ1-2	-	CASTIGMLGYTF	TGTGCCAGTACAATAGGGATGTTAGGCTACACCTTC
TRBV30	-	TRBJ1-2	TRBD1	CAWSVTGDGGYTF	TGTGCCTGGAGTGTGACAGGGGATGGTGGCTACACCTTC
TRBV7-9	-	TRBJ1-1	-	CASSLGTANTEAFF	TGTGCCAGCAGCTTAGGGACAGCTAACACTGAAGCTTTCTTT
TRBV28	-	TRBJ2-2	-	CASSPQGYTGELFF	TGTGCCAGCAGTCCCCAGGGATACACCGGGGAGCTGTTTTTT
TRBV4-1	-	TRBJ1-3	TRBD1	CASSRDSRSGNTIYF	TGCGCCAGCAGCCGGGACAGCCGCTCTGGAAACACCATATATTTT
TRBV20-1	few	TRBJ1-1	-	CSVPAATEAFF	TGCAGTGTTCCAGCGGCCACTGAAGCTTTCTTT
TRBV19	-	TRBJ1-2	-	CASSGGTSGYTF	TGTGCCAGTAGCGGCGGGACTAGTGGCTACACCTTC
TRBV21-1	-	TRBJ1-5	-	CASSKKRTGNNQPQHF	TGTGCCAGCAGCAAAAAGCGGACAGGGAACAATCAGCCCCAGCATTTT
TRBV7-2	-	TRBJ2-1	-	CASSLVDEQFF	TGTGCCAGCAGCTTGGTGGATGAGCAGTTCTTC
TRBV6-1	-	TRBJ2-7	-	CAISAGTSTYEQYF	TGTGCCATTTCGGCCGGGACATCGACCTACGAGCAGTACTTC
TRBV2	-	TRBJ1-1	-	CASTPGKAMNTEAFF	TGTGCCAGCACGCCGGGTAAGGCTATGAACACTGAAGCTTTCTTT
TRBV6-5	-	TRBJ2-1	TRBD1	CASSYSAGGLNEQFF	TGTGCCAGCAGTTACTCGGCAGGGGGTTTGAATGAGCAGTTCTTC
TRBV30	-	TRBJ1-6	-	CAWTGTAYNSPLHF	TGTGCCTGGACGGGGACCGCCTATAATTCACCCCTCCACTTT
TRBV9	-	TRBJ2-1	-	CASSETDNEQFF	TGTGCCAGCAGCGAGACTGACAATGAGCAGTTCTTC
TRBV30	-	TRBJ2-5	TRBD1	CAWRDRGWETQYF	TGTGCCTGGAGGGACAGGGGCTGGGAGACCCAGTACTTC
TRBV6-5	once	TRBJ1-3	-	CASRDSNSGNTIYF	TGTGCCAGCAGGGACAGCAACTCTGGAAACACCATATATTTT
TRBV7-9	-	TRBJ1-5	-	CASSFGGMSNQPQHF	TGTGCCAGCAGCTTCGGGGGAATGAGCAATCAGCCCCAGCATTTT
TRBV2	-	TRBJ1-5	TRBD1	CASNGGQVGQPQHF	TGTGCCAGCAACGGAGGACAGGTTGGTCAGCCCCAGCATTTT
TRBV9	-	TRBJ2-6	TRBD1	CASSPRDSTVSGANVLTF	TGTGCCAGCAGCCCTAGGGACAGTACCGTCTCTGGGGCCAACGTCCTGACTTTC
TRBV6-5	once	TRBJ1-2	-	CASSLAGTQGYTF	TGTGCCAGCAGCCTTGCGGGGACTCAAGGCTACACCTTC
TRBV29-1	-	TRBJ2-1	-	CSVEYTGNEQFF	TGCAGCGTTGAGTATACCGGCAATGAGCAGTTCTTC
TRBV19	-	TRBJ1-2	-	CASSIKSGVGYTF	TGTGCCAGTAGTATTAAGAGCGGGGTTGGCTACACCTTC
TRBV18	-	TRBJ1-2	-	CASSPPSQGRGNYGYTF	TGTGCCAGCTCACCACCGTCGCAGGGAAGGGGAAACTATGGCTACACCTTC
TRBV6-6	-	TRBJ1-2	-	CASSMEGGRDGYTF	TGTGCCAGCAGTATGGAGGGGGGGCGGGATGGCTACACCTTC